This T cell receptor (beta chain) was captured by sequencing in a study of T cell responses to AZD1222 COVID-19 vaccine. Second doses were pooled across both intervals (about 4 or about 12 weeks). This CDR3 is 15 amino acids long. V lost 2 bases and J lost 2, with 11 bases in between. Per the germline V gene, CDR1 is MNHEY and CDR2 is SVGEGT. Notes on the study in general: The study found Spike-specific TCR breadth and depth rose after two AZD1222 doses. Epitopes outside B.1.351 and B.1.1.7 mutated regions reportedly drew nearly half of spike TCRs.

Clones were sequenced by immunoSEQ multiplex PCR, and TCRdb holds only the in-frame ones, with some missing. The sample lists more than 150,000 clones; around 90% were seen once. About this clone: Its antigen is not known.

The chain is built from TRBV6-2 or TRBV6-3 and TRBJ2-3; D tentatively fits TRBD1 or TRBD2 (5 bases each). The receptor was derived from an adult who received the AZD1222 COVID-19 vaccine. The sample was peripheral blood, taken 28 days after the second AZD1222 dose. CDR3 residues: CASSYGTKATDTQYF. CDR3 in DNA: TGTGCCAGCAGTTACGGGACCAAGGCCACAGATACGCAGTATTTT.